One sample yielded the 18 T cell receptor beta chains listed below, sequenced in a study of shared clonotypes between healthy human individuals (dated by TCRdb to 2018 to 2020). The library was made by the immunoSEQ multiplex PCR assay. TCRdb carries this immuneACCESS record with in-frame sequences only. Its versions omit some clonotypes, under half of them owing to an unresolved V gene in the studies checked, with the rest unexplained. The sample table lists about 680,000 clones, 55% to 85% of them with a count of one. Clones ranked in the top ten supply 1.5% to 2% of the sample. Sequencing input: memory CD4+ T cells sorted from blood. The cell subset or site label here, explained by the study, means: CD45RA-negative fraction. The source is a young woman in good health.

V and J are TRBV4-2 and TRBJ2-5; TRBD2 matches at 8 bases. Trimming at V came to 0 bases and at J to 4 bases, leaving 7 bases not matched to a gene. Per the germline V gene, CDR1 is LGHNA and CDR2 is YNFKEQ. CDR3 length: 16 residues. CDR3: CASSQDRGLAAETQYF. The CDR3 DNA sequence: TGTGCCAGCAGCCAAGATAGAGGACTAGCTGCAGAGACCCAGTACTTC.

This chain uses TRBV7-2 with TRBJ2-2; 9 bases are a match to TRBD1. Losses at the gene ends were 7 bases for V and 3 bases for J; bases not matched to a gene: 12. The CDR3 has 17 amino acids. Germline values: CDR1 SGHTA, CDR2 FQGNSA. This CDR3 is CASTQRMGQGHTGELFF. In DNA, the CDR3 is TGTGCCAGCACCCAACGTATGGGACAGGGACACACCGGGGAGCTGTTTTTT.

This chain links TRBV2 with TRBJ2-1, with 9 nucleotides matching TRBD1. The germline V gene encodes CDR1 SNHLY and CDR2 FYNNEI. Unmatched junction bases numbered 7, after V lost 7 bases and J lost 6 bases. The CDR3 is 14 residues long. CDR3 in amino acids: CASKGQGYSNEQFF. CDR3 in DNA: TGTGCCAGCAAAGGACAGGGGTATTCCAATGAGCAGTTCTTC. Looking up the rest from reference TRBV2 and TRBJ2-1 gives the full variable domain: EPEVTQTPSHQVTQMGQEVILRCVPISNHLYFYWYRQILGQKVEFLVSFYNNEISEKSEIFDDQFSVERPDGSNFTLKIRSTKLEDSAMYFCASKGQGYSNEQFFGPGTRLTVL.

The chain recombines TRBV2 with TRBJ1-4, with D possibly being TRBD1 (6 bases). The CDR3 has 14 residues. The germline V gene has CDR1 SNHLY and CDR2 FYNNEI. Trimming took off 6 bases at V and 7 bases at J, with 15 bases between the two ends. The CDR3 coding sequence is TGTGCCAGCAGGGGGGACAAATTTTTTGAAAAACTGTTTTTT. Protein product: CASRGDKFFEKLFF. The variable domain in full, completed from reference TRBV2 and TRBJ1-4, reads EPEVTQTPSHQVTQMGQEVILRCVPISNHLYFYWYRQILGQKVEFLVSFYNNEISEKSEIFDDQFSVERPDGSNFTLKIRSTKLEDSAMYFCASRGDKFFEKLFFGSGTQLSVL.

CDR3 in DNA: TGTGCCAGCAGCCCTGAGCGCGGGTTACGGGCCGGGGAGCTGTTTTTT. Translation gives CASSPERGLRAGELFF. V is TRBV5-5 and J is TRBJ2-2; a possible D gene is TRBD2 (5 bases). V lost 4 bases to trimming and J lost 6 bases, with 19 bases between them. The CDR3 is 16 amino acids. Germline loops: CDR1 SGHKS, CDR2 YYEKEE (reference sequence).

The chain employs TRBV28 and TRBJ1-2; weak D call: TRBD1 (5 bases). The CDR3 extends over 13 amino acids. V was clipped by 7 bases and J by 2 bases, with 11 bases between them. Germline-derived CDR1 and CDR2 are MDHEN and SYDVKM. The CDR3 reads CASTSGLNYGYTF. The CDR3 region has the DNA TGTGCCAGCACCTCGGGGCTCAACTATGGCTACACCTTC.

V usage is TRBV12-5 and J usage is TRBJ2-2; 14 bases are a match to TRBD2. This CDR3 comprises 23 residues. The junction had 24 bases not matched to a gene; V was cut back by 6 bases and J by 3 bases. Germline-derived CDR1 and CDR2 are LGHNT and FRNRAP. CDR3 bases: TGTGCTAGTGGCCGGACATCGAGACACGGGACTAGCGGGAGTCTTAGCTACACCGGGGAGCTGTTTTTT. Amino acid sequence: CASGRTSRHGTSGSLSYTGELFF.

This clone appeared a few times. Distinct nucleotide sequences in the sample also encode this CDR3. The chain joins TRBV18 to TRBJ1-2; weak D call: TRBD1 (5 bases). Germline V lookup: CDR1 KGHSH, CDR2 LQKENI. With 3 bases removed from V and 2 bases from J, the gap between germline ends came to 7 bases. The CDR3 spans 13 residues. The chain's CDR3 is CASSPTANYGYTF. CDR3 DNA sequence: TGTGCCAGCTCACCGACAGCAAACTATGGCTACACCTTC.

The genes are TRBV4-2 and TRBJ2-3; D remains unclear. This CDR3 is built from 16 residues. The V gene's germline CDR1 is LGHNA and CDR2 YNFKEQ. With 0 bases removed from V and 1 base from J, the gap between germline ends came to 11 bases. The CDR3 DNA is TGTGCCAGCAGCCAAGATCCCGGCGGCCGCACAGATACGCAGTATTTT. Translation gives CASSQDPGGRTDTQYF.

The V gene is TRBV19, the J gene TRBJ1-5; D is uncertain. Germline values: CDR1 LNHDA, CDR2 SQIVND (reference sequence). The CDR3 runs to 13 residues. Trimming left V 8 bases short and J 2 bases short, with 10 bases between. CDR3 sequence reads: CASGPQGNQPQHF. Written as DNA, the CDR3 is TGTGCCAGTGGGCCTCAGGGCAATCAGCCCCAGCATTTT.

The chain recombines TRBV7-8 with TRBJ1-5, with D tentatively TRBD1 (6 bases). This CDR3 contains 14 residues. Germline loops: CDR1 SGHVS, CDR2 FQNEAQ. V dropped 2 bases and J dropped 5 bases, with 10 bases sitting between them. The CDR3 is CASSLTRGDQPQHF. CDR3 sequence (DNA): TGTGCCAGCAGCTTAACCAGGGGTGATCAGCCCCAGCATTTT.

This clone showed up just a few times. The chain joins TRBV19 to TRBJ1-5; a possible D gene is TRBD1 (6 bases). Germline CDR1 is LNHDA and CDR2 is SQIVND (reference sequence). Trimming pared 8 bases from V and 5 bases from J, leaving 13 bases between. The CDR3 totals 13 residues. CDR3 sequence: CASSVQGYQPQHF. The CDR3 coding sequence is TGTGCCAGTTCGGTACAGGGTTATCAGCCCCAGCATTTT.

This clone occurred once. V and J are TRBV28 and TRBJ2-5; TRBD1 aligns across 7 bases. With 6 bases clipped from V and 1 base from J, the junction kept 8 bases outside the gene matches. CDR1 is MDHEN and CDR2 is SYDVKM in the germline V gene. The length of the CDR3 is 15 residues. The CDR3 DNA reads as TGTGCCAGCAGCTCGGGACAGAGCTTCCAAGAGACCCAGTACTTC. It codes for CASSSGQSFQETQYF.

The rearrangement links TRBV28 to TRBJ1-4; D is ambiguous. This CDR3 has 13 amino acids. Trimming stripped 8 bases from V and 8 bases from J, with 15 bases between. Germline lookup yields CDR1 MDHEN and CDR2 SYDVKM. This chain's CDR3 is CASVGVLGEKLFF. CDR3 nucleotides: TGTGCCAGCGTCGGGGTCCTAGGGGAAAAACTGTTTTTT.

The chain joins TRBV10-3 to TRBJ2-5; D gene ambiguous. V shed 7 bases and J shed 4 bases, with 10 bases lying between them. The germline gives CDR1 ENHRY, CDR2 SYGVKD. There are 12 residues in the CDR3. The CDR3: CAINGVGETQYF. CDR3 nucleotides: TGTGCCATCAATGGGGTCGGAGAGACCCAGTACTTC.

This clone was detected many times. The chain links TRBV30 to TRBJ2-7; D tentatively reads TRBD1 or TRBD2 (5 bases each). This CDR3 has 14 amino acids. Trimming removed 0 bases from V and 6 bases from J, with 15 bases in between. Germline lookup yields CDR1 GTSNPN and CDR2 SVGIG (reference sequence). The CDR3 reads CAWSVNGDGGEQYF. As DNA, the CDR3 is TGTGCCTGGAGTGTAAATGGGGATGGGGGCGAGCAGTACTTC. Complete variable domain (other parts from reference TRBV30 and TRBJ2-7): SQTIHQWPATLVQPVGSPLSLECTVEGTSNPNLYWYRQAAGRGLQLLFYSVGIGQISSEVPQNLSASRPQDRQFILSSKKLLLSDSGFYLCAWSVNGDGGEQYFGPGTRLTVT.

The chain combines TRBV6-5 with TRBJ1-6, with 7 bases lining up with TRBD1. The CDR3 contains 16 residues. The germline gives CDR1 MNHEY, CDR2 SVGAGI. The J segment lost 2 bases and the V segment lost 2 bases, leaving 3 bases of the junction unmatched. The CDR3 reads CASSYAGTAYNSPLHF. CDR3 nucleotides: TGTGCCAGCAGTTACGCAGGGACAGCCTATAATTCACCCCTCCACTTT.

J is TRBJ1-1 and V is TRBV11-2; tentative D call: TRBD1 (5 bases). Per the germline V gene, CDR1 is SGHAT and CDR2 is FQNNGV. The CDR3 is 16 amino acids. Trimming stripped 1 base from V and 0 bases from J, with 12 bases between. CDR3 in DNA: TGTGCCAGCAGCTTAGGTCGGGTCAGGGTGAACACTGAAGCTTTCTTT. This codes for CASSLGRVRVNTEAFF.